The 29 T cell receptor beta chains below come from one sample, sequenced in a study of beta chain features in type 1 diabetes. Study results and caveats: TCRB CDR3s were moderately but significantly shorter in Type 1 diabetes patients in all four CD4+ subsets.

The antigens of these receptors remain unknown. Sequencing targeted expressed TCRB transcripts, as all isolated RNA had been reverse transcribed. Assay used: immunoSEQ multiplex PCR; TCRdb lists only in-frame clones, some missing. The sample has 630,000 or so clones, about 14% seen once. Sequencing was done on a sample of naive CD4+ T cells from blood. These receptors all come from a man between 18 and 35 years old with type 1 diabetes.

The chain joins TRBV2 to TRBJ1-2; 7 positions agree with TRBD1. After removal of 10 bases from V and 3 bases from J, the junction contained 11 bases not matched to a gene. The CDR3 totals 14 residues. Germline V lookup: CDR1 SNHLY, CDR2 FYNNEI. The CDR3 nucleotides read TGTGCCACCTCAACGATGACAGGGCACTATGGCTACACCTTC. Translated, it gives CATSTMTGHYGYTF.

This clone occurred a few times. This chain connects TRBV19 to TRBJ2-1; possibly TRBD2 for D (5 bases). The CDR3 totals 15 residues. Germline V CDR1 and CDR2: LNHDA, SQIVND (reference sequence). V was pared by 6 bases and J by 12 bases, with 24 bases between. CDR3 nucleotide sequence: TGTGCCAGTAGCGCGCGACTACACTTGACCTCTGGGCAGTTCTTC. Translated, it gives CASSARLHLTSGQFF.

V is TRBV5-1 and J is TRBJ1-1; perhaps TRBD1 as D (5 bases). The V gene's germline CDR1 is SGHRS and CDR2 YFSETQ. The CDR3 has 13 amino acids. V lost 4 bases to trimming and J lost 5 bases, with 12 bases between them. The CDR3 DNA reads TGCGCCAGCAGCCTGATTGGGGGGACTGAAGCTTTCTTT. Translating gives CASSLIGGTEAFF.

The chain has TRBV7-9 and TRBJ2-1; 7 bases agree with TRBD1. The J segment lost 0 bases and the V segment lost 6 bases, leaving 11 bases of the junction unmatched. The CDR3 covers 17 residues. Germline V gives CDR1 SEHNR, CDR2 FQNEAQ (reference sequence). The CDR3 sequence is CASRRPGGQSSYNEQFF. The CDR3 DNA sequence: TGTGCCAGCAGGCGACCTGGGGGACAGAGCTCCTACAATGAGCAGTTCTTC.

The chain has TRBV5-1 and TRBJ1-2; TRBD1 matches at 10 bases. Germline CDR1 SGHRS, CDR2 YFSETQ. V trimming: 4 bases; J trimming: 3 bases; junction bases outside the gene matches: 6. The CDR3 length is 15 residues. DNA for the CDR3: TGCGCCAGCAGCCGACTGGGGACAGGGGACTATGGCTACACCTTC. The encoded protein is CASSRLGTGDYGYTF. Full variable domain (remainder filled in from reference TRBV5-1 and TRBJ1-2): KAGVTQTPRYLIKTRGQQVTLSCSPISGHRSVSWYQQTPGQGLQFLFEYFSETQRNKGNFPGRFSGRQFSNSRSEMNVSTLELGDSALYLCASSRLGTGDYGYTFGSGTRLTVV.

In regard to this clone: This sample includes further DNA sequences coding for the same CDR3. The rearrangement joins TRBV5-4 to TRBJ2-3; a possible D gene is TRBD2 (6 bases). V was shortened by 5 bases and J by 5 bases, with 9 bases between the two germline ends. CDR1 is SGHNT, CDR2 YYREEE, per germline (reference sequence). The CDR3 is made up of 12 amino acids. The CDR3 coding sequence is TGTGCCAGCAGTTTTAGCGGAGATACGCAGTATTTT. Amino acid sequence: CASSFSGDTQYF.

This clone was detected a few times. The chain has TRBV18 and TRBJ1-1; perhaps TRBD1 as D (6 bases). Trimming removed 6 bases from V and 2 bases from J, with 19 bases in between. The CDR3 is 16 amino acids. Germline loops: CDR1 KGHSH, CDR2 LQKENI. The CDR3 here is CASSAYPGTTNTEAFF. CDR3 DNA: TGTGCCAGCTCCGCCTACCCCGGGACAACAAACACTGAAGCTTTCTTT.

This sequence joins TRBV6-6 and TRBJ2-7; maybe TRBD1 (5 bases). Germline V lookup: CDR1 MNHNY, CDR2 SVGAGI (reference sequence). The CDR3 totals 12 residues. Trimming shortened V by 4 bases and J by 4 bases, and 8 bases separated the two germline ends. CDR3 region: CASSSRVYEQYF. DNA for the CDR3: TGTGCCAGCAGTTCCAGGGTATACGAGCAGTACTTC.

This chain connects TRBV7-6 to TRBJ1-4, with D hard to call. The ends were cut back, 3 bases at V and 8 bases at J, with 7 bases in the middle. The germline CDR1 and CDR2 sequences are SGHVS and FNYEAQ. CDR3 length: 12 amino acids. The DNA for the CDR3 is TGTGCCAGCAGCTTCCTGGGGGAAAAACTGTTTTTT. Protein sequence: CASSFLGEKLFF.

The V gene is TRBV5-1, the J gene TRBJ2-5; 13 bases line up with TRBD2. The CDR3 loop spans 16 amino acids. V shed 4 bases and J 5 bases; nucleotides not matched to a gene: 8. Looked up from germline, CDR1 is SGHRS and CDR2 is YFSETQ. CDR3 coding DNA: TGCGCCAGCAGCACTGGGACTAGCGGGATGATGGAGACCCAGTACTTC. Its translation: CASSTGTSGMMETQYF.

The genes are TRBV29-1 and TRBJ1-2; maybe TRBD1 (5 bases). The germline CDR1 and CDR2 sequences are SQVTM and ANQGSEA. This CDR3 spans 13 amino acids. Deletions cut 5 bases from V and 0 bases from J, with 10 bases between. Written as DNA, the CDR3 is TGCAGCGTTACGACGGACACTAACTATGGCTACACCTTC. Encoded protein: CSVTTDTNYGYTF.

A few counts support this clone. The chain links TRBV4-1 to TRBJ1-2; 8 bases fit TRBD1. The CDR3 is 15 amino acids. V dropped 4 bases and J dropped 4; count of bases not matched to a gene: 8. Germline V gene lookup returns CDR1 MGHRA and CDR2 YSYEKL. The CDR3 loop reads CASSPGTGLAYGYTF. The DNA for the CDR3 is TGCGCCAGCAGCCCGGGGACAGGATTAGCCTATGGCTACACCTTC.

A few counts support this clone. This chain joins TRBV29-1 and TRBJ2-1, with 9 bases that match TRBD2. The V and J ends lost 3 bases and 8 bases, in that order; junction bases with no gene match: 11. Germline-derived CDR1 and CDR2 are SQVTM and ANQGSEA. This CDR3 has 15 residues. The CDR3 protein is CSVDGRGGVRDEQFF. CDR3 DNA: TGCAGCGTTGATGGGCGCGGGGGGGTCCGTGATGAGCAGTTCTTC.

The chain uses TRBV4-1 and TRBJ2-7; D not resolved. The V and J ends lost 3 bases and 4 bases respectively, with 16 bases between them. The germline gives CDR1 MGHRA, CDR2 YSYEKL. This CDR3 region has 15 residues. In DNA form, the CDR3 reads TGCGCCAGCAGCCAGGAGATGGCTAGGAAGTACGAGCAGTACTTC. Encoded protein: CASSQEMARKYEQYF.

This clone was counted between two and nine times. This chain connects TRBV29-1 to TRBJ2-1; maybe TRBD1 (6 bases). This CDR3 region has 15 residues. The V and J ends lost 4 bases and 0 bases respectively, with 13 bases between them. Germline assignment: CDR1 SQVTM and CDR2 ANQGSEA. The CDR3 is CSVGRVGGSYNEQFF. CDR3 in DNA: TGCAGCGTTGGAAGGGTAGGGGGCTCCTACAATGAGCAGTTCTTC.

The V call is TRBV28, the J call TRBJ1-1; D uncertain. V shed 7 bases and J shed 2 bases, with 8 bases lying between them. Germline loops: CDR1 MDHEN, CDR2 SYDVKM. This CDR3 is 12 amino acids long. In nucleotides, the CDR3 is TGTGCCAGCACAATGGTAAACACTGAAGCTTTCTTT. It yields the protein CASTMVNTEAFF.

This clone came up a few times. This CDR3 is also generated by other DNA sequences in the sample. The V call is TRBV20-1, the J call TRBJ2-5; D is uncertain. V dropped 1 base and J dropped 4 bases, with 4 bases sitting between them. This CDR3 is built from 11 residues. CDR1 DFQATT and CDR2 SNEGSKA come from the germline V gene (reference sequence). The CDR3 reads CSARGAETQYF. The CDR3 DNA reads TGCAGTGCTAGAGGGGCAGAGACCCAGTACTTC.

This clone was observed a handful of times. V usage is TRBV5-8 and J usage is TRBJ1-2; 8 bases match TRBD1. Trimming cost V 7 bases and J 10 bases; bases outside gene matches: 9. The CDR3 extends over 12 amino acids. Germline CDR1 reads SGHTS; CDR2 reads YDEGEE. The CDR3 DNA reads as TGTGCCAGCTCCGGGACAGGAGGTTCCTACACCTTC. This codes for CASSGTGGSYTF.

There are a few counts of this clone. The CDR3 region has the DNA TGTGCCTGGAGTATCAGGGGTCAAGAGACCCAGTACTTC. Protein: CAWSIRGQETQYF. The chain couples TRBV30 to TRBJ2-5; maybe TRBD1 (6 bases). V lost 2 bases to trimming and J lost 2 bases, with 9 bases between them. This CDR3 spans 13 amino acids. In germline, CDR1 is GTSNPN, CDR2 SVGIG (reference sequence).

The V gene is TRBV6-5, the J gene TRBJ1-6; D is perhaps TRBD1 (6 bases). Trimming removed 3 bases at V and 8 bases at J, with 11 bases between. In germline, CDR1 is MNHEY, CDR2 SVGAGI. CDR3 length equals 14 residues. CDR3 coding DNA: TGTGCCAGCAGTTATCGGGAGGGGGATTCACCCCTCCACTTT. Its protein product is CASSYREGDSPLHF.

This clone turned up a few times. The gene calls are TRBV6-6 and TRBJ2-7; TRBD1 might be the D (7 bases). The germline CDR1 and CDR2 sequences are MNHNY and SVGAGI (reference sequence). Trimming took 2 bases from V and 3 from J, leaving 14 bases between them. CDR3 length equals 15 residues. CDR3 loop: CASSYQGGPNYEQYF. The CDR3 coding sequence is TGTGCCAGCAGTTACCAGGGGGGCCCCAACTACGAGCAGTACTTC.

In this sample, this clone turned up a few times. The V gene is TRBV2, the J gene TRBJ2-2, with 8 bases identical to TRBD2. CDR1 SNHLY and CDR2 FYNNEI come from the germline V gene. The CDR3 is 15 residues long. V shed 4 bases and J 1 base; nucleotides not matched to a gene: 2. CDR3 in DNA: TGTGCCAGCAGTGTGGGACTAGGGAACACCGGGGAGCTGTTTTTT. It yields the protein CASSVGLGNTGELFF.

The CDR3 DNA is TGTGCCAGCAGTCCTACAGGCTGGGCAGATACGCAGTATTTT. Translating it yields CASSPTGWADTQYF. This chain uses TRBV6-1 with TRBJ2-3; D is perhaps TRBD1 (5 bases). With 5 bases removed from V and 4 bases from J, the gap between germline ends came to 13 bases. Per germline, CDR1 MNHNS and CDR2 SASEGT. The CDR3 spans 14 residues.

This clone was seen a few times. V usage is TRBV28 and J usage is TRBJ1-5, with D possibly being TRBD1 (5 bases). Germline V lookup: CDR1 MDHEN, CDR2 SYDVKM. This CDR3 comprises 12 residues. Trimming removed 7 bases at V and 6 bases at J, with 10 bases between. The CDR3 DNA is TGTGCCAGCAACCCAGGGCCTCAGCCCCAGCATTTT. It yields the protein CASNPGPQPQHF.

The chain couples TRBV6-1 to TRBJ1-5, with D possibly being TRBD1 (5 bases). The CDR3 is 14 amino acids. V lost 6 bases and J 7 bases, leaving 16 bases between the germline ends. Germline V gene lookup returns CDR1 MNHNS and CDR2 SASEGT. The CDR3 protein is CASRTGAEGQPQHF. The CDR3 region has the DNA TGTGCCAGCAGGACTGGGGCAGAAGGACAGCCCCAGCATTTT.

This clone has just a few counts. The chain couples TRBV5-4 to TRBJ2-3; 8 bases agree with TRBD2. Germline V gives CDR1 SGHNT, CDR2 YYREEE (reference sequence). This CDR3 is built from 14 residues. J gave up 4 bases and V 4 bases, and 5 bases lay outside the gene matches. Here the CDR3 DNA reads TGTGCCAGCAGCGCGGGACTAGTTCCAGATACGCAGTATTTT. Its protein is CASSAGLVPDTQYF. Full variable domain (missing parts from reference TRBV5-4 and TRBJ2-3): ETGVTQSPTHLIKTRGQQVTLRCSSQSGHNTVSWYQQALGQGPQFIFQYYREEENGRGNFPPRFSGLQFPNYSSELNVNALELDDSALYLCASSAGLVPDTQYFGPGTRLTVL.

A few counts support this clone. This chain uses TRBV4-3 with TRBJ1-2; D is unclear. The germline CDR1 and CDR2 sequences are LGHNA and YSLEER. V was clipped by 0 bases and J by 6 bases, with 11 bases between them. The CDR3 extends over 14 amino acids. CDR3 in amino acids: CASSQDRTSNGYTF. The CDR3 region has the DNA TGCGCCAGCAGCCAAGATAGGACCTCAAATGGCTACACCTTC.

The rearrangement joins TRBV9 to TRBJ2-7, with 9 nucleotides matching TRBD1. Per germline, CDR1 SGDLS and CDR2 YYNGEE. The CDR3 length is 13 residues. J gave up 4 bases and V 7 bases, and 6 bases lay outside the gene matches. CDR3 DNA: TGTGCCAGCTCCGGGACAGGGCAGTACGAGCAGTACTTC. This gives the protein CASSGTGQYEQYF. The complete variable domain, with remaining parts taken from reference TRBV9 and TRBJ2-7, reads DSGVTQTPKHLITATGQRVTLRCSPRSGDLSVYWYQQSLDQGLQFLIQYYNGEERAKGNILERFSAQQFPDLHSELNLSSLELGDSALYFCASSGTGQYEQYFGPGTRLTVT.

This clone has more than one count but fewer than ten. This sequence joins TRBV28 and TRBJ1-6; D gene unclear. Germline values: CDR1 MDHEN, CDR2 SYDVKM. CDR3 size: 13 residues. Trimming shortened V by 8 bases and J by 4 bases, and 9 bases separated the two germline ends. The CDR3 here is CASENIYNSPLHF. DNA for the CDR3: TGTGCCAGCGAGAATATTTATAATTCACCCCTCCACTTT.